This TCR beta chain derives from a study of cytomegalovirus exposure and HLA in healthy donors. Turning to this clone: Its target is not known.

General study points: Through in vitro validation, a few CMV-associated chains were shown to be specific for CMV antigens. For most TCR beta V segments, an earlier analysis put the productive rate at about 87% or about 30% of the time.

Trimming removed 0 bases at V and 0 bases at J, with 8 bases between. The CDR3 loop spans 15 amino acids. Germline V gene lookup returns CDR1 SGHTA and CDR2 FQGNSA. PCR was performed using 60 Vbeta and 13 Jbeta primers. Only in-frame clones appear in the TCRdb table, and some are missing; sequencing was by immunoSEQ multiplex PCR. The sample yields roughly 150,000 clones, about 75% seen once. This clonotype originated in a man aged 18 to 29 in good health and CMV-seropositive. Sequencing input: PBMCs. This sequence joins TRBV7-2 and TRBJ1-1; D gene ambiguous. DNA for the CDR3: TGTGCCAGCAGCTTAGCCTCAGTTCTGAACACTGAAGCTTTCTTT. This sequence encodes CASSLASVLNTEAFF.